This T cell receptor (beta chain) came from a study of blood T cell repertoires in COVID-19. This CDR3 region has 14 residues. Between the trimmed V and J ends, which lost 1 base and 1 base, there was a span of 6 bases. CDR1 SGHAT and CDR2 FQNNGV come from the germline V gene. Some clones are missing from TCRdb's copy, which holds only in-frame ones; the method was immunoSEQ multiplex PCR. This table holds about 130,000 clones, roughly three quarters found once. This clone was picked up a small number of times. The chain carries TRBV11-2 and TRBJ2-3, with no clear D. The sample comprised peripheral blood. The clonotype comes from a woman in her 70s with acute or convalescent COVID-19. The CDR3 here is CASSLVAGTDTQYF. The CDR3 nucleotides read TGTGCCAGCAGCTTAGTGGCAGGCACAGATACGCAGTATTTT.